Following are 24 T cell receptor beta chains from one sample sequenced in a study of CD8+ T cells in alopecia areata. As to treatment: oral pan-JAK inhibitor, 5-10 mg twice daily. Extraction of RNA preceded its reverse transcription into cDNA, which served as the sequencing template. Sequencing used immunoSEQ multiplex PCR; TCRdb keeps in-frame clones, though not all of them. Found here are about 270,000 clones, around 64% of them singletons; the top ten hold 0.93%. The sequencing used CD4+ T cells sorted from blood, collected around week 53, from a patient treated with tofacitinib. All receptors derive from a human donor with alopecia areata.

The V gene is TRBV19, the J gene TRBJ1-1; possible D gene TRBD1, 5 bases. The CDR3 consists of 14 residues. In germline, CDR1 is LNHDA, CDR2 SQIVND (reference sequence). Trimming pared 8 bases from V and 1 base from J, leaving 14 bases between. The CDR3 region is CASLRGTANTEAFF. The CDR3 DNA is TGTGCCAGTCTACGAGGGACGGCGAACACTGAAGCTTTCTTT. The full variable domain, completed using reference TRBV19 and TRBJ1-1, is DGGITQSPKYLFRKEGQNVTLSCEQNLNHDAMYWYRQDPGQGLRLIYYSQIVNDFQKGDIAEGYSVSREKKESFPLTVTSAQKNPTAFYLCASLRGTANTEAFFGQGTRLTVV.

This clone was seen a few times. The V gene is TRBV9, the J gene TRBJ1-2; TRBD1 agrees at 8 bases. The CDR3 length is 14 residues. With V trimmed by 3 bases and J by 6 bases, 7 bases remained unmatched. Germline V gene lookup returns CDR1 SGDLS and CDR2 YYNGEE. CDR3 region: CASSAMDRAHGYTF. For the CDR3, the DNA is TGTGCCAGCAGCGCAATGGACAGGGCCCATGGCTACACCTTC.

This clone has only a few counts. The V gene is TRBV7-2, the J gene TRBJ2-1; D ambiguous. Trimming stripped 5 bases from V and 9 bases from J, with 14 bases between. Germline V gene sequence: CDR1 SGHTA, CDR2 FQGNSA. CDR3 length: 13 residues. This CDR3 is CASSAQFSTEQFF. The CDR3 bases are TGTGCCAGCAGCGCACAGTTCAGTACTGAGCAGTTCTTC.

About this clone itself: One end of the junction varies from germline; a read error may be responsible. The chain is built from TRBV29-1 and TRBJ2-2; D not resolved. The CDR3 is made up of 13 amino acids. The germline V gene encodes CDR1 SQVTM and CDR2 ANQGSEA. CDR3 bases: TGCAGCGTTGACCTGGCCCCAACCGGCGAGCTGTTTTTT. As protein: CSVDLAPTGELFF.

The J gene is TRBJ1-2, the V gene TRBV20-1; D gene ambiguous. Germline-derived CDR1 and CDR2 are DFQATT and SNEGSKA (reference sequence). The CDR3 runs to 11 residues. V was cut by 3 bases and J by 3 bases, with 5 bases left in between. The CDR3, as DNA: TGCAGTGCTAGCAACTACTATGGCTACACCTTC. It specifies CSASNYYGYTF.

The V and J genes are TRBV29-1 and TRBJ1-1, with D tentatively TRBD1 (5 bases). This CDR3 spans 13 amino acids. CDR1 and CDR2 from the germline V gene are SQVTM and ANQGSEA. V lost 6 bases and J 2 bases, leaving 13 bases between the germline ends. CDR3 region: CSVKRGSNTEAFF. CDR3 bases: TGCAGCGTGAAGAGGGGATCAAACACTGAAGCTTTCTTT.

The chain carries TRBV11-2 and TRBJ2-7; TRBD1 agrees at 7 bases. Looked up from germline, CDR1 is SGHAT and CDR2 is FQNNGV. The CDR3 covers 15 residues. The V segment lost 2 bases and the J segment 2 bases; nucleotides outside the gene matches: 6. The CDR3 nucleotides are TGTGCCAGCAGCTTAACTGGACAGGACCCCTACGAGCAGTACTTC. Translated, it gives CASSLTGQDPYEQYF.

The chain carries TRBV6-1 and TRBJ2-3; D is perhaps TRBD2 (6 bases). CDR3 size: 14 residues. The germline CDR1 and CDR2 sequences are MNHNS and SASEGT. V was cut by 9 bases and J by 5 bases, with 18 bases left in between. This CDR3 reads CASWWRGKGDTQYF. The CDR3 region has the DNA TGTGCCAGTTGGTGGCGGGGTAAGGGAGATACGCAGTATTTT.

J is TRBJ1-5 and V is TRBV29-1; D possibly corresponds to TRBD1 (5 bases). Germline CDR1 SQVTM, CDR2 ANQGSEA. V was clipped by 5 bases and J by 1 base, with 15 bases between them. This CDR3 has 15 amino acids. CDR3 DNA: TGCAGCGTTACTCCGGGACCGGGAAGCAATCAGCCCCAGCATTTT. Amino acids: CSVTPGPGSNQPQHF. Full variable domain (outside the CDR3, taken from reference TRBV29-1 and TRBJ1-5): SAVISQKPSRDICQRGTSLTIQCQVDSQVTMMFWYRQQPGQSLTLIATANQGSEATYESGFVIDKFPISRPNLTFSTLTVSNMSPEDSSIYLCSVTPGPGSNQPQHFGDGTRLSIL.

This CDR3 reads CAISESSGIDQPQHF. The CDR3 coding sequence is TGTGCCATCAGTGAGTCATCAGGGATTGATCAGCCCCAGCATTTT. V gene TRBV10-3 combines with J gene TRBJ1-5; tentative D call: TRBD1 (5 bases). CDR1 and CDR2 (germline): ENHRY, SYGVKD. V lost 0 bases and J 5 bases, leaving 11 bases between the germline ends. This CDR3 is built from 15 residues.

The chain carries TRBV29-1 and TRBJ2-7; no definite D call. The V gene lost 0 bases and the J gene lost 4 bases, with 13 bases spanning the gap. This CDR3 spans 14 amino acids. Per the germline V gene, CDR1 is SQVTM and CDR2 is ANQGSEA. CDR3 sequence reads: CSVEDRRVGYEQYF. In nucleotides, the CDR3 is TGCAGCGTTGAAGATCGAAGGGTCGGGTACGAGCAGTACTTC.

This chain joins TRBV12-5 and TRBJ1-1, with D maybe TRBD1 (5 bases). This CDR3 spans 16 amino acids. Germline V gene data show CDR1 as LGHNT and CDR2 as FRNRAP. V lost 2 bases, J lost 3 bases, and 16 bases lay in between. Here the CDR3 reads CASGLLPRDAYTEAFF. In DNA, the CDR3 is TGTGCTAGTGGTTTGTTACCAAGGGACGCCTACACTGAAGCTTTCTTT.

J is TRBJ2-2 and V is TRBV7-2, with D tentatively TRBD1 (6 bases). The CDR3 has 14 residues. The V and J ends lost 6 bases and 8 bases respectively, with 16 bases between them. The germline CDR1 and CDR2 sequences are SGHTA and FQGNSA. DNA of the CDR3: TGTGCCAGCAGGCCCACAGGGTCAGCGGGGGAGCTGTTTTTT. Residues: CASRPTGSAGELFF.

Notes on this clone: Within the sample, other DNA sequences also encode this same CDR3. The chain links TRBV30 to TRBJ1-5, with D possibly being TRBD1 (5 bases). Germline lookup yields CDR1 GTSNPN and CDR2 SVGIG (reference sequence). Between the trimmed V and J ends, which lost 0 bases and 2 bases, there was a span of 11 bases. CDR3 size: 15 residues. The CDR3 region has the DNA TGTGCCTGGAGTGTAGGGGTCAGGGGCAATCAGCCCCAGCATTTT. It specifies CAWSVGVRGNQPQHF.

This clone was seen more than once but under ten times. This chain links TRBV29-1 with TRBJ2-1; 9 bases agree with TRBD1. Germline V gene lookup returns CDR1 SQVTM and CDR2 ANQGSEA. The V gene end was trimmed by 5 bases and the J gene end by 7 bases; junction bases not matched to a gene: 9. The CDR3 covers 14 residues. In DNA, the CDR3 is TGCAGCGTTCTAGGGGACAGGGCACAGAATGAGCAGTTCTTC. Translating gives CSVLGDRAQNEQFF.

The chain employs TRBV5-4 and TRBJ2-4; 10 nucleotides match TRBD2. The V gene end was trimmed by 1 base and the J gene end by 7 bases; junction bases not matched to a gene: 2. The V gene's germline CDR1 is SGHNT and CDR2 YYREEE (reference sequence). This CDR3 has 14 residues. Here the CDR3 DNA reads TGTGCCAGCAGCTTGAGGACTAGCGGTAACATTCAGTACTTC. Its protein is CASSLRTSGNIQYF.

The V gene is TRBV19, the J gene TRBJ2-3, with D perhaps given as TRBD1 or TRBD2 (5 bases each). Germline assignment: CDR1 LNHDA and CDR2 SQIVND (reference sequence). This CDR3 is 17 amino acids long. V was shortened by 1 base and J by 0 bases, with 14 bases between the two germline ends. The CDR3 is CASSIAGPYSSTDTQYF. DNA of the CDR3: TGTGCCAGTAGTATAGCGGGGCCGTACTCTAGCACAGATACGCAGTATTTT.

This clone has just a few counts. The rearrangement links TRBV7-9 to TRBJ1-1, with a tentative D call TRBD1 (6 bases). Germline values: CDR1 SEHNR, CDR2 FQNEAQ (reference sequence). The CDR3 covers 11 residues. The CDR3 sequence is CAGGGSTEAFF. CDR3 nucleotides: TGTGCAGGAGGGGGGTCCACTGAAGCTTTCTTT.

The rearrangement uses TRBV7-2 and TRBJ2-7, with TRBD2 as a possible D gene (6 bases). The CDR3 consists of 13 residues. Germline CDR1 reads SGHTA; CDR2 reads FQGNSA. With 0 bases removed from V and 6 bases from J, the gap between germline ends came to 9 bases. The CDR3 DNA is TGTGCCAGCAGCTTAGCTCGGGGAGGCGAGCAGTACTTC. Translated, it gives CASSLARGGEQYF.

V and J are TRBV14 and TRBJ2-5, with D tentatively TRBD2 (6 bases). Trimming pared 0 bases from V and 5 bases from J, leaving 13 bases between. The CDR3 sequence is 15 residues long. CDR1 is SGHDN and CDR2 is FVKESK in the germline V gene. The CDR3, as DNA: TGTGCCAGCAGCCAAGACGGGACTCCTTCCGAGACCCAGTACTTC. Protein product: CASSQDGTPSETQYF.

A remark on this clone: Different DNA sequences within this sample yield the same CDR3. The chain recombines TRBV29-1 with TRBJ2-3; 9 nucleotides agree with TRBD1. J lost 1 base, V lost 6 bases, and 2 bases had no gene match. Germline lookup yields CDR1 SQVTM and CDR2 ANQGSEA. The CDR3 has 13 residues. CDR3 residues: CSVDRGGTDTQYF. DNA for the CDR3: TGCAGCGTGGACAGGGGCGGCACAGATACGCAGTATTTT.

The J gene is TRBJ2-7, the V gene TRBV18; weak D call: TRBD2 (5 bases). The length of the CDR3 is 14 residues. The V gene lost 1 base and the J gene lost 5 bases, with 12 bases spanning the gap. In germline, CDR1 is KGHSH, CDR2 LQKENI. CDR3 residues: CASSPQRRTNEQYF. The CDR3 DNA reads TGTGCCAGCTCACCACAGAGGAGGACCAACGAGCAGTACTTC. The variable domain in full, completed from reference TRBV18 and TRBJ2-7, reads NAGVMQNPRHLVRRRGQEARLRCSPMKGHSHVYWYRQLPEEGLKFMVYLQKENIIDESGMPKERFSAEFPKEGPSILRIQQVVRGDSAAYFCASSPQRRTNEQYFGPGTRLTVT.

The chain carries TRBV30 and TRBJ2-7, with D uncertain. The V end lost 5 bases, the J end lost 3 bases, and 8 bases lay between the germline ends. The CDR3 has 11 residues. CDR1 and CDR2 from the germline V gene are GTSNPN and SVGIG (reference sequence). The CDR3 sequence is CAWRTHYEQYF. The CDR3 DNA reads TGTGCCTGGCGAACACACTACGAGCAGTACTTC.

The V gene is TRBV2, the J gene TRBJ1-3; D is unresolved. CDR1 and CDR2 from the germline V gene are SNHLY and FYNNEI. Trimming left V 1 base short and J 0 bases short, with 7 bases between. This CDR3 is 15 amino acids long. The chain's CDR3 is CASSEGRSSGNTIYF. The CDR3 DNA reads TGTGCCAGCAGTGAAGGAAGGAGCTCTGGAAACACCATATATTTT.